Each of the 27 T cell receptor beta chains below was sequenced from the same sample in a study of T cell changes during pregnancy in multiple sclerosis. Assay used: immunoSEQ multiplex PCR; TCRdb lists only in-frame clones, some missing. Of 35,000 to 45,000 clones listed, roughly 84% were seen once; the top ten hold approximately 4.5%. This specimen consisted of CD8+ T cells from peripheral blood mononuclear cells, obtained in the first trimester of pregnancy. Receptors were obtained from a female donor with multiple sclerosis, enrolled in a pregnancy study.

This rearrangement joins TRBV7-9 to TRBJ1-2; D gene uncertain. With 2 bases removed from V and 6 bases from J, the gap between germline ends came to 7 bases. Germline loops: CDR1 SEHNR, CDR2 FQNEAQ (reference sequence). This CDR3 region has 12 residues. The CDR3 protein is CASSLNNHGYTF. The CDR3 DNA is TGTGCCAGCAGCTTAAACAACCATGGCTACACCTTC.

The CDR3: CASSVEQGTGELFF. CDR3 DNA sequence: TGTGCCAGCAGCGTGGAGCAGGGTACCGGGGAGCTGTTTTTT. The V gene is TRBV9, the J gene TRBJ2-2; D perhaps matches TRBD1 (5 bases). The length of the CDR3 is 14 residues. The V gene lost 2 bases and the J gene lost 5 bases, with 10 bases spanning the gap. The V gene's germline CDR1 is SGDLS and CDR2 YYNGEE.

This chain connects TRBV15 to TRBJ1-2; tentatively, D is TRBD1 (6 bases). The V end lost 0 bases, the J end lost 4 bases, and 15 bases lay between the germline ends. Germline CDR1 is LNHNV and CDR2 is YYDKDF (reference sequence). CDR3 size: 16 residues. The DNA of the CDR3 is TGTGCCACCAGCAGAGAACGGACAGCATCCGTCTATGGCTACACCTTC. Its translation is CATSRERTASVYGYTF. The variable domain in full, with the rest retrieved from reference TRBV15 and TRBJ1-2, is DAMVIQNPRYQVTQFGKPVTLSCSQTLNHNVMYWYQQKSSQAPKLLFHYYDKDFNNEADTPDNFQSRRPNTSFCFLDIRSPGLGDTAMYLCATSRERTASVYGYTFGSGTRLTVV.

The chain combines TRBV27 with TRBJ2-2, with D perhaps matching TRBD1 (6 bases). Germline CDR1 is MNHEY and CDR2 is SMNVEV (reference sequence). This CDR3 comprises 16 residues. The ends were cut back, 5 bases at V and 7 bases at J, with 20 bases in the middle. The CDR3 region is CASSLNNRDVGGELFF. CDR3 nucleotides: TGTGCCAGCAGTCTCAACAACAGGGACGTGGGCGGGGAGCTGTTTTTT.

The CDR3 loop reads CASDINGNTIYF. The CDR3 DNA follows: TGTGCCAGCGACATAAATGGAAACACCATATATTTT. V gene TRBV6-1 combines with J gene TRBJ1-3; no reliable D call. Germline assignment: CDR1 MNHNS and CDR2 SASEGT. The CDR3 spans 12 residues. V was clipped by 8 bases and J by 3 bases, with 8 bases between them.

The V and J genes are TRBV11-3 and TRBJ2-2; D unresolved. The germline gives CDR1 SGHNT, CDR2 YENEEA. The CDR3 runs 14 residues. V lost 1 base and J lost 1, with 4 bases in between. DNA of the CDR3: TGTGCCAGCAGCTTAGCAGGGAACACCGGGGAGCTGTTTTTT. Translation gives CASSLAGNTGELFF.

V usage is TRBV12-5 and J usage is TRBJ1-3, with 9 bases identical to TRBD1. Germline loops: CDR1 LGHNT, CDR2 FRNRAP. V gave up 5 bases and J gave up 0 bases; unmatched junction bases: 8. CDR3 length: 17 residues. The CDR3 reads CASGPTGGRSSGNTIYF. CDR3 coding DNA: TGTGCTAGTGGTCCTACAGGGGGCCGGAGCTCTGGAAACACCATATATTTT.

CDR3 nucleotide sequence: TGTGCCAGCAGCTTAGGGACAGGGCTGAGCAATCAGCCCCAGCATTTT. This gives the protein CASSLGTGLSNQPQHF. V gene TRBV5-5 combines with J gene TRBJ1-5; 9 positions match TRBD1. The CDR3 extends over 16 amino acids. The junction had 4 bases not matched to a gene; V was cut back by 2 bases and J by 1 base. Germline CDR1 is SGHKS and CDR2 is YYEKEE (reference sequence).

The chain joins TRBV7-2 to TRBJ2-3, with TRBD1 identical over 9 bases. The germline V gene has CDR1 SGHTA and CDR2 FQGNSA. There are 12 residues in the CDR3. Trimming at V came to 5 bases and at J to 11 bases, leaving 5 bases not matched to a gene. The CDR3 sequence: CASSPGQGRQYF. For the CDR3, the DNA is TGTGCCAGCAGCCCAGGACAGGGGAGGCAGTATTTT.

This clone showed up just once. The rearrangement joins TRBV19 to TRBJ1-1; TRBD1 is a possible D gene (5 bases). CDR3 length: 14 amino acids. Between the trimmed V and J ends, which lost 6 bases and 6 bases, there was a span of 17 bases. From germline, CDR1 is LNHDA and CDR2 SQIVND (reference sequence). The CDR3 DNA is TGTGCCAGTAGCGATTTTACAGGTAAGGCTGAAGCTTTCTTT. Protein product: CASSDFTGKAEAFF. Using reference TRBV19 and TRBJ1-1 for the parts outside the CDR3, the full variable domain is DGGITQSPKYLFRKEGQNVTLSCEQNLNHDAMYWYRQDPGQGLRLIYYSQIVNDFQKGDIAEGYSVSREKKESFPLTVTSAQKNPTAFYLCASSDFTGKAEAFFGQGTRLTVV.

The chain has TRBV18 and TRBJ2-1, with a possible D match to TRBD2 (5 bases). The germline V gene encodes CDR1 KGHSH and CDR2 LQKENI. Trimming took 4 bases from V and 0 from J, leaving 7 bases between them. CDR3 length equals 14 residues. CDR3 nucleotide sequence: TGTGCCAGCTCACAAGGGAGCTCCTACAATGAGCAGTTCTTC. It is translated as CASSQGSSYNEQFF.

This clone was detected only once. The chain is built from TRBV27 and TRBJ1-1, with TRBD1 as a possible D gene (6 bases). Germline values: CDR1 MNHEY, CDR2 SMNVEV (reference sequence). The CDR3 is 14 amino acids. V shed 4 bases and J shed 5 bases, with 14 bases lying between them. CDR3 residues: CASSSSGVWTEAFF. The CDR3 nucleotides are TGTGCCAGCAGTTCATCAGGGGTATGGACTGAAGCTTTCTTT.

Only one count was recorded for this clone. The chain recombines TRBV9 with TRBJ2-7; tentative D call: TRBD1 (6 bases). In germline, CDR1 is SGDLS, CDR2 YYNGEE. The CDR3 is made up of 13 amino acids. V was pared by 3 bases and J by 2 bases, with 9 bases between. The CDR3 spells CASSGGQTYEQYF. The DNA for the CDR3 is TGTGCCAGCAGCGGAGGACAGACCTACGAGCAGTACTTC. Full variable domain (outside the CDR3, taken from reference TRBV9 and TRBJ2-7): DSGVTQTPKHLITATGQRVTLRCSPRSGDLSVYWYQQSLDQGLQFLIQYYNGEERAKGNILERFSAQQFPDLHSELNLSSLELGDSALYFCASSGGQTYEQYFGPGTRLTVT.

The rearrangement links TRBV11-3 to TRBJ2-3; 7 bases align to TRBD2. CDR1 SGHNT and CDR2 YENEEA come from the germline V gene. The V gene end was trimmed by 5 bases and the J gene end by 6 bases; junction bases not matched to a gene: 14. The CDR3 contains 16 residues. The CDR3 region is CASSERGLYPTDTQYF. The CDR3 DNA reads as TGTGCCAGCAGCGAAAGGGGACTATACCCTACCGATACGCAGTATTTT.

The V and J genes are TRBV5-6 and TRBJ2-7, with D possibly matching TRBD1 (5 bases). The germline V gene has CDR1 SGHDT and CDR2 YYEEEE. V was cut by 0 bases and J by 2 bases, with 9 bases left in between. There are 14 residues in the CDR3. CDR3 sequence reads: CASSLEGAPYEQYF. For the CDR3, the DNA is TGTGCCAGCAGCTTGGAAGGGGCCCCCTACGAGCAGTACTTC.

This clone was observed a single time. V is TRBV9 and J is TRBJ2-2, with TRBD2 matching over 12 bases. J was trimmed by 4 bases and V by 2 bases; bases with no gene match: 3. Germline CDR1 is SGDLS and CDR2 is YYNGEE. The CDR3 covers 16 residues. The CDR3 protein is CASSVGLAGSTGELFF. The CDR3 DNA sequence: TGTGCCAGCAGCGTCGGACTAGCGGGGAGCACCGGGGAGCTGTTTTTT.

J is TRBJ2-7 and V is TRBV2, with TRBD1 as a possible D gene (5 bases). This CDR3 has 10 residues. Per the germline V gene, CDR1 is SNHLY and CDR2 is FYNNEI. In DNA form, the CDR3 reads TGTGCGTACAGGATCCACGAGCAGTACTTC. Its translation: CAYRIHEQYF. The whole variable domain, remainder taken from reference TRBV2 and TRBJ2-7, is EPEVTQTPSHQVTQMGQEVILRCVPISNHLYFYWYRQILGQKVEFLVSFYNNEISEKSEIFDDQFSVERPDGSNFTLKIRSTKLEDSAMYFCAYRIHEQYFGPGTRLTVT.

V is TRBV7-9 and J is TRBJ2-7; 8 bases line up with TRBD2. The junction had 15 bases not matched to a gene; V was cut back by 5 bases and J by 6 bases. CDR1 SEHNR and CDR2 FQNEAQ come from the germline V gene (reference sequence). The CDR3 sequence is 16 residues long. The CDR3 spells CASSHGDGGESIEQYF. The CDR3 nucleotides read TGTGCCAGCAGCCACGGGGACGGGGGGGAAAGTATCGAGCAGTACTTC. The entire variable domain, with the rest obtained from reference TRBV7-9 and TRBJ2-7, is as follows: DTGVSQNPRHKITKRGQNVTFRCDPISEHNRLYWYRQTLGQGPEFLTYFQNEAQLEKSRLLSDRFSAERPKGSFSTLEIQRTEQGDSAMYLCASSHGDGGESIEQYFGPGTRLTVT.

The chain couples TRBV27 to TRBJ2-7, with TRBD1 identical over 8 bases. V shed 2 bases and J 4 bases; nucleotides not matched to a gene: 7. This CDR3 is 15 amino acids long. Germline assignment: CDR1 MNHEY and CDR2 SMNVEV (reference sequence). The DNA of the CDR3 is TGTGCCAGCAGTTTAGGGCAGGGGGCTCAATACGAGCAGTACTTC. Translation gives CASSLGQGAQYEQYF.

The genes are TRBV9 and TRBJ1-6; TRBD1 is a possible D gene (5 bases). CDR1 is SGDLS and CDR2 is YYNGEE in the germline V gene. Trimming removed 4 bases at V and 15 bases at J, with 20 bases between. The CDR3 totals 14 residues. CDR3 bases: TGTGCCAGCAGCCCCGCAGGGTTGGGTCGTCTCCTCCACTTT. Amino acid sequence: CASSPAGLGRLLHF.

This rearrangement joins TRBV6-4 to TRBJ2-7, with 9 positions matching TRBD1. Germline CDR1 reads MRHNA; CDR2 reads SNTAGT. Trimming removed 6 bases from V and 3 bases from J; junction bases left unmatched: 12. CDR3 length equals 16 residues. CDR3 nucleotide sequence: TGTGCCAGCAGCGTGACCGGGACAGGGAACCTCTACGAGCAGTACTTC. Translation: CASSVTGTGNLYEQYF.

The rearrangement links TRBV27 to TRBJ1-6; D perhaps matches TRBD1 (6 bases). The CDR3 has 11 residues. Germline V CDR1 and CDR2: MNHEY, SMNVEV (reference sequence). V lost 6 bases to trimming and J lost 11 bases, with 8 bases between them. CDR3 DNA: TGTGCCAGCAGCTCAGGGGCACCCCTCCACTTT. This gives the protein CASSSGAPLHF.

V gene TRBV5-1 combines with J gene TRBJ2-5, with TRBD2 identical over 9 bases. The CDR3 has 16 amino acids. V lost 3 bases, J lost 1 base, and 7 bases stayed unmatched. Per the germline V gene, CDR1 is SGHRS and CDR2 is YFSETQ. As DNA, the CDR3 is TGCGCCAGCAGCTCCATAGCGGGGGCGGCCCAAGAGACCCAGTACTTC. It encodes CASSSIAGAAQETQYF.

CDR3 nucleotide sequence: TGTGCCAGCTCCCATACCCCCCCCGGGGACTACTACGAGCAGTACTTC. Translation: CASSHTPPGDYYEQYF. The V gene is TRBV6-6, the J gene TRBJ2-7, with TRBD2 identical over 7 bases. CDR1 and CDR2 from the germline V gene are MNHNY and SVGAGI (reference sequence). V gave up 8 bases and J gave up 3 bases; unmatched junction bases: 16. The CDR3 is made up of 16 amino acids.

The chain is built from TRBV9 and TRBJ1-3; perhaps TRBD1 as D (5 bases). Germline-derived CDR1 and CDR2 are SGDLS and YYNGEE. The CDR3 is made up of 16 amino acids. The V end was cut by 2 bases, the J end by 8 bases, with 20 bases between. The CDR3 DNA is TGTGCCAGCAGCGTTCAGGGACTGAAAACTGGGGACACCATATATTTT. It encodes CASSVQGLKTGDTIYF.

This clone appeared a few times. The J gene is TRBJ1-2, the V gene TRBV19; no firm D call. V gave up 8 bases and J gave up 0 bases, with 4 bases separating them. This CDR3 is 11 amino acids long. Germline CDR1 LNHDA, CDR2 SQIVND (reference sequence). The DNA of the CDR3 is TGTGCCAGTTTATCTAACTATGGCTACACCTTC. Translated, it gives CASLSNYGYTF. Complete variable domain (other parts from reference TRBV19 and TRBJ1-2): DGGITQSPKYLFRKEGQNVTLSCEQNLNHDAMYWYRQDPGQGLRLIYYSQIVNDFQKGDIAEGYSVSREKKESFPLTVTSAQKNPTAFYLCASLSNYGYTFGSGTRLTVV.

J is TRBJ2-1 and V is TRBV7-2, with TRBD2 matching over 12 bases. The V gene's germline CDR1 is SGHTA and CDR2 FQGNSA. The CDR3 totals 15 residues. V shed 3 bases, J shed 7 bases, and the junction held 4 bases outside the gene matches. CDR3 bases: TGTGCCAGCAGCTTTTCGCTAGCGGGGGGGAATGAGCAGTTCTTC. Translating gives CASSFSLAGGNEQFF.